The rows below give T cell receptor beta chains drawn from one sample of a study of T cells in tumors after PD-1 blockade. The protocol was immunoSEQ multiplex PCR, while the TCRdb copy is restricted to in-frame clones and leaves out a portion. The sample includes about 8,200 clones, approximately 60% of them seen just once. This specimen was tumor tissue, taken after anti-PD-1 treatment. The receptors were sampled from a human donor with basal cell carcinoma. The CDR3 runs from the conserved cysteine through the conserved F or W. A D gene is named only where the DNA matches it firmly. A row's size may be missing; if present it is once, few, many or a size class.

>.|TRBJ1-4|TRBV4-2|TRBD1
TGTGCCAGCTCACAGGGGGTGAATGAAAAACTGTTTTTT
CASSQGVNEKLFF
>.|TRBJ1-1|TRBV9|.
TGTGCCAGCAGCGTAGCTCCGACTCTAAACACTGAAGCTTTCTTT
CASSVAPTLNTEAFF
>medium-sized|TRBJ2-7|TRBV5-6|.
TGTGCCAGCAGCCCAACAGATTCCTCCTACGAGCAGTACTTC
CASSPTDSSYEQYF
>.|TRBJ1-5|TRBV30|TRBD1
TGTGCCTGGAGTGAAGGGACAGTTCATCCCCAGCATTTT
CAWSEGTVHPQHF
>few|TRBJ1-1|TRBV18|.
TGTGCCAGCTCGCGGACAGTGAACACTGAAGCTTTCTTT
CASSRTVNTEAFF
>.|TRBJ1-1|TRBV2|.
TGTGCCAGCAGTGTGGATGGGAACACTGAAGCTTTCTTT
CASSVDGNTEAFF
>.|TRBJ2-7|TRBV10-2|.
TGCGCCAGCAGTACAATCCGGAACAGGTCAATGCACGAGCAGTACTTC
CASSTIRNRSMHEQYF
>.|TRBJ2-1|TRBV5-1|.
TGCGCCAGCAGCTTGGCGGGTTCCAATAGCTACAATGAGCAGTTCTTC
CASSLAGSNSYNEQFF
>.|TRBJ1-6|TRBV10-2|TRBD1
TGCGCCAGCAACCTACAGGGGGCTTATTCACCCCTCCACTTT
CASNLQGAYSPLHF
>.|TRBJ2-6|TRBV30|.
TGTGCCTGGAGTGAGGGGTCTCTTCGTGGCTCTGGGGCCAACGTCCTGACTTTC
CAWSEGSLRGSGANVLTF
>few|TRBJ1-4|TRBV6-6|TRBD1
TGTGCCAGCAGTTACTCCCCGGGACAGGGATTTGAAAAACTGTTTTTT
CASSYSPGQGFEKLFF
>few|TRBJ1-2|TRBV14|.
TGTGCCAGCAGCCCAGGAAGCAGCCCCCATGGCTACACCTTC
CASSPGSSPHGYTF
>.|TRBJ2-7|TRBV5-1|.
TGCGCCAGCAGCTTGGGACAGCTCCTCTACGAGCAGTACTTC
CASSLGQLLYEQYF
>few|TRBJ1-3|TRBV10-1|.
TGCGCCAGCAGTTGCGGACAGGGAAACACCATATATTTT
CASSCGQGNTIYF
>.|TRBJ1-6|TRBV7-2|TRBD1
TGTGCCAGCAGCGCGCCAGGGGGCTTTGGTAATTCACCCCTCCACTTT
CASSAPGGFGNSPLHF
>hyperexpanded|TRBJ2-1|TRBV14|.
TGTGCCAGCAGCCCCCGGGGGGCCCCTTTAGATGAGCAGTTCTTC
CASSPRGAPLDEQFF
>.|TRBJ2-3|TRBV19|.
TGTGCCAGTAGTAGGACTTCTAGCACAGATACGCAGTATTTT
CASSRTSSTDTQYF
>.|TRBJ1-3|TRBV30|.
TGTGCCTGGAGGGCCTACTCTAACTCTGGAAACACCATATATTTT
CAWRAYSNSGNTIYF